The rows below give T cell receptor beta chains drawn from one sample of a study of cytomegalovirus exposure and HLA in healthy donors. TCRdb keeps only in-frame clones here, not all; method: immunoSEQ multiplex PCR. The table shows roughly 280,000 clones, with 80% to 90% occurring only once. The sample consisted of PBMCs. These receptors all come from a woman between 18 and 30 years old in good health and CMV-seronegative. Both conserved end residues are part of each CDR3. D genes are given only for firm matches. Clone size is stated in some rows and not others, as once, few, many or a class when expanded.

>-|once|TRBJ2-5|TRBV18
CASSPFSGGETQYF
TGTGCCAGCTCCCCTTTTAGTGGAGGGGAGACCCAGTACTTC
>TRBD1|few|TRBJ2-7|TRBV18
CASSPQGANYEQYF
TGTGCCAGCTCACCACAGGGGGCGAACTACGAGCAGTACTTC
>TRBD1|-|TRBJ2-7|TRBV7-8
CASSDSGTGFDEQYF
TGTGCCAGCAGCGACTCCGGGACAGGGTTCGACGAGCAGTACTTC
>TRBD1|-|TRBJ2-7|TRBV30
CAWSRGQGSDEQYF
TGTGCCTGGAGTCGGGGACAGGGATCCGACGAGCAGTACTTC
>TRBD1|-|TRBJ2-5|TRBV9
CASSQYRGQETQYF
TGTGCCAGCAGCCAGTACAGGGGGCAAGAGACCCAGTACTTC
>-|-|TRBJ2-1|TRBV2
CASSEIGGPSYNEQFF
TGTGCCAGCAGTGAAATAGGGGGACCCTCCTACAATGAGCAGTTCTTC
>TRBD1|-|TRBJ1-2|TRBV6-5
CASSLARGLVGYTF
TGTGCCAGCAGTTTGGCCAGGGGGTTAGTTGGCTACACCTTC
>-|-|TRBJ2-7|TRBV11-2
CASTPGNRLGYEQYF
TGTGCCAGCACCCCAGGAAACAGATTAGGCTACGAGCAGTACTTC
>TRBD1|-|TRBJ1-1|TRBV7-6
CASARQAGGRNTEAFF
TGTGCCAGCGCTCGACAGGCAGGGGGAAGGAACACTGAAGCTTTCTTT
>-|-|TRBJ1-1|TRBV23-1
CASSQSSRGIRNTEAFF
TGCGCCAGCAGTCAATCCTCCCGAGGAATAAGGAACACTGAAGCTTTCTTT
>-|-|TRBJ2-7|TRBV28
CASSSKLVYEQYF
TGTGCCAGCAGTTCCAAGCTGGTCTACGAGCAGTACTTC
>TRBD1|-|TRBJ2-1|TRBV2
CAIRQGSDNEQFF
TGTGCCATAAGACAGGGCTCGGACAATGAGCAGTTCTTC
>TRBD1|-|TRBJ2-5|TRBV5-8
CASSFTGGLGETQYF
TGTGCCAGCAGCTTTACAGGGGGCCTAGGAGAGACCCAGTACTTC
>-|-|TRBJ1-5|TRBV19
CASTPQKNQPQHF
TGTGCCAGTACGCCTCAGAAAAATCAGCCCCAGCATTTT
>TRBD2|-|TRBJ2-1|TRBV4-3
CASSQGVDGTSVLRAYNEQFF
TGCGCCAGCAGCCAAGGAGTGGACGGGACTAGCGTATTACGGGCCTACAATGAGCAGTTCTTC
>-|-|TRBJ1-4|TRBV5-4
CASSLRTTTNEKLFF
TGTGCCAGCAGCTTGCGGACAACAACTAATGAAAAACTGTTTTTT
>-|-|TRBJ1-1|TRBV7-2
CASSETVMNTEAFF
TGTGCCAGCAGCGAGACAGTGATGAACACTGAAGCTTTCTTT
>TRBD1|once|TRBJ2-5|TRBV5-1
CASSWGQGLMETQYF
TGCGCCAGCAGCTGGGGACAGGGACTGATGGAGACCCAGTACTTC
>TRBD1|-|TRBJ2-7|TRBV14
CASSQPPRTGVYEQYF
TGTGCCAGCAGCCAGCCCCCCAGGACAGGGGTCTACGAGCAGTACTTC